This TCR beta chain is from a study of T cells in Graves' hyperthyroidism and ophthalmopathy. Broader study findings: A median roughly six months before onset, the model predicted ophthalmopathy.

With respect to this clonotype: Its target is not known.

Authors of the study amplified TCR beta CDR3 regions from RNA transcripts. The primer set for the first-round RT-PCR of the TCR CDR3 was HTBI. MiXCR, applied by TCRdb to the multiplex PCR reads, yields one record per CDR3 protein. The profile covers 80,000 to 100,000 distinct CDR3 sequences, with around 40% appearing a single time and roughly 10% taken by the ten largest. This TCR was sampled from a woman in her twenties or thirties with Graves' hyperthyroidism. The sequenced material came from peripheral blood or thyroid tissue (not recorded which).

In DNA, the CDR3 is TGTGCCATCAGTGAGCGTTGGGACGAGAGCGAGTACTATGGCTACACCTTC. Its protein product is CAISERWDESEYYGYTF. V gene TRBV10-3 combines with J gene TRBJ1-2; weak D call: TRBD1 (5 bases). This CDR3 contains 17 residues. Germline CDR1 reads ENHRY; CDR2 reads SYGVKD. Trimming took 2 bases from V and 3 from J, leaving 19 bases between them.